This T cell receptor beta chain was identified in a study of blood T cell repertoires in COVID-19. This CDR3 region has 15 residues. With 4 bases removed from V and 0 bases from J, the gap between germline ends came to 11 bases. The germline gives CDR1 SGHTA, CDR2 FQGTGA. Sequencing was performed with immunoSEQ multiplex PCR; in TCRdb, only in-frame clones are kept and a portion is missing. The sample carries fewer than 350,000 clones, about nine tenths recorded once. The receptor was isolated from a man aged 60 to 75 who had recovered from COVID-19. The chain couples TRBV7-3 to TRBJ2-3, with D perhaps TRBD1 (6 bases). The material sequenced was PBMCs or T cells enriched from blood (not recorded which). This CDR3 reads CASSSDRSSTDTQYF. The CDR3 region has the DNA TGTGCCAGCAGCTCCGACAGGTCTAGCACAGATACGCAGTATTTT.